These T cell receptor beta chains were read from a single sample in a study of radiotherapy plus CTLA-4 blockade in lung cancer. Clones were read by immunoSEQ multiplex PCR, and TCRdb kept only the in-frame ones, dropping some. The table has around 110,000 clones, around 85% seen once. Specimen: peripheral blood, collected from a patient treated with radiotherapy plus ipilimumab. The receptors here all came from a human donor with non-small cell lung cancer that progressed on radiotherapy plus ipilimumab. Some clones in this sample may be carry-over from other donors' samples. Each CDR3 is given with its conserved first and last residue. Each record gives: J gene, clone size, V gene, D gene, CDR3 DNA, CDR3 protein. D genes are given only for firm matches. Clone size is shown for a subset of rows, as once, few, many or a class of expanded clone.

j_gene: TRBJ1-5
abundance: NA
v_gene: TRBV7-2
d_gene: TRBD1
CDR3nt: TGTGCCAGCAGCCCCGGACAGGGCGGAGGTCAGCCCCAGCATTTT
CDR3aa: CASSPGQGGGQPQHF

j_gene: TRBJ1-2
abundance: NA
v_gene: TRBV5-4
d_gene: NA
CDR3nt: TGTGCCAGCAGCTTGGGACAGAATCGTAACTATGGCTACACCTTC
CDR3aa: CASSLGQNRNYGYTF

j_gene: TRBJ1-4
abundance: NA
v_gene: TRBV7-9
d_gene: NA
CDR3nt: TGTGCCAGCAGCTTAGAAAACCAGGGGTGGGCAACTAATGAAAAACTGTTTTTT
CDR3aa: CASSLENQGWATNEKLFF

j_gene: TRBJ2-2
abundance: few
v_gene: TRBV19
d_gene: TRBD2
CDR3nt: TGTGCCAGTAGTCCCCGAGGTAGCGGGGACCACACCGGGGAGCTGCTTTTT
CDR3aa: CASSPRGSGDHTGELLF

j_gene: TRBJ1-4
abundance: once
v_gene: TRBV7-9
d_gene: NA
CDR3nt: TGTGCCAGCAGCTTAGGCTCATGGGGCGAAAAACTGTTTTTT
CDR3aa: CASSLGSWGEKLFF

j_gene: TRBJ1-6
abundance: few
v_gene: TRBV27
d_gene: NA
CDR3nt: TGTGCCAGCAGTCCACGAGGGGGGACTTATAATTCACCCCTCCACTTT
CDR3aa: CASSPRGGTYNSPLHF

j_gene: TRBJ1-1
abundance: NA
v_gene: TRBV7-2
d_gene: NA
CDR3nt: TGTGCCAGCAGCTTAGCGCTAGGAGTCCTCAAGGGGACTGAAGCTTTCTTT
CDR3aa: CASSLALGVLKGTEAFF

j_gene: TRBJ1-1
abundance: NA
v_gene: TRBV7-8
d_gene: NA
CDR3nt: TGTGCCAGCGTGGGCTCGGGGGTAACTGAAGCTTTCTTT
CDR3aa: CASVGSGVTEAFF

j_gene: TRBJ1-1
abundance: once
v_gene: TRBV7-2
d_gene: TRBD1
CDR3nt: TGTGCCAGCAGCTTAGCCAGGGGGCTTGATGAAGCTTTCTTT
CDR3aa: CASSLARGLDEAFF

j_gene: TRBJ2-5
abundance: NA
v_gene: TRBV7-9
d_gene: TRBD1
CDR3nt: TGTGCCAGCAGCGCCCCCGGGACAGATAAAGAGACCCAGTACTTC
CDR3aa: CASSAPGTDKETQYF

j_gene: TRBJ2-7
abundance: NA
v_gene: TRBV4-3
d_gene: NA
CDR3nt: TGCGCCAGCAGCCAAGATTTTCGGCTAGCGTCGAACGAGCAGTACTTC
CDR3aa: CASSQDFRLASNEQYF

j_gene: TRBJ2-1
abundance: NA
v_gene: TRBV9
d_gene: TRBD1
CDR3nt: TGTGCCAGCAGCACACGGACAGGGGGGAACAATGAGCAGTTCTTC
CDR3aa: CASSTRTGGNNEQFF

j_gene: TRBJ1-2
abundance: NA
v_gene: TRBV4-2
d_gene: NA
CDR3nt: TGTGCCAGCAGCCAAGGGTTAAAACTAGGGACTAACTATGGCTACACCTTC
CDR3aa: CASSQGLKLGTNYGYTF

j_gene: TRBJ1-5
abundance: NA
v_gene: TRBV10-3
d_gene: NA
CDR3nt: TGTGCCATCAGTGAGTCACCGCCCGGGGGCGGTCAGCCCCAGCATTTT
CDR3aa: CAISESPPGGGQPQHF

j_gene: TRBJ1-6
abundance: NA
v_gene: TRBV4-3
d_gene: TRBD1
CDR3nt: TGCGCCAGCAGCCGGTCGGGACAGAGACTTGATTCACCCCTCCACTTT
CDR3aa: CASSRSGQRLDSPLHF

j_gene: TRBJ1-2
abundance: NA
v_gene: TRBV4-3
d_gene: NA
CDR3nt: TGCGCCAGCAGCCACTCTCTTCAGGGTAACTATGGCTACACCTTC
CDR3aa: CASSHSLQGNYGYTF

j_gene: TRBJ1-1
abundance: NA
v_gene: TRBV14
d_gene: NA
CDR3nt: TGTGCCAGCAGCCAAGCCCCCCCCCGGGACGGGAGGGGGAACACTGAAGCTTTCTTT
CDR3aa: CASSQAPPRDGRGNTEAFF

j_gene: TRBJ1-2
abundance: NA
v_gene: TRBV7-8
d_gene: TRBD1
CDR3nt: TGTGCCAGCAGCCCGACAGGGGAGCCCTATGGCTACACCTTC
CDR3aa: CASSPTGEPYGYTF

j_gene: TRBJ1-3
abundance: NA
v_gene: TRBV6-5
d_gene: TRBD1
CDR3nt: TGTGCCAGCAGACCCAGGGGGCTTTCTGGAAACACCATATATTTT
CDR3aa: CASRPRGLSGNTIYF